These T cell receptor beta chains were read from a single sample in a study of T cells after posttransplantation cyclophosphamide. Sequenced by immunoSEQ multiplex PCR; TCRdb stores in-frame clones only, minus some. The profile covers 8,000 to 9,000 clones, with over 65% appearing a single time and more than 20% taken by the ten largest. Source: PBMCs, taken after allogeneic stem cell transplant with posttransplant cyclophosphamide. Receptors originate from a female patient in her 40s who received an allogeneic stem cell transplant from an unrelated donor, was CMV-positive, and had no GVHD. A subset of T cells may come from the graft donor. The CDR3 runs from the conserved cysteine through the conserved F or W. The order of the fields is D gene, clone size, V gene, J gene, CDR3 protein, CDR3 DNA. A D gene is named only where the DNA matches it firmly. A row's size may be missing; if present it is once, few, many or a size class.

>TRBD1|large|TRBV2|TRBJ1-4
CASSRTGQTAEKLFF
TGTGCCAGCAGTAGGACGGGACAGACCGCAGAAAAACTGTTTTTT
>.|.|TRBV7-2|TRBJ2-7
CASSLSGQGGCEQYF
TGTGCCAGCAGCTTGAGCGGACAGGGAGGGTGCGAGCAGTACTTC
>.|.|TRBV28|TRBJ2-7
CASSAGTVDEQYF
TGTGCCAGCAGTGCCGGGACTGTTGACGAGCAGTACTTC
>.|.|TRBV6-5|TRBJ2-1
CASSYSSLGYNEQFF
TGTGCCAGCAGTTACTCGAGCCTAGGATACAATGAGCAGTTCTTC
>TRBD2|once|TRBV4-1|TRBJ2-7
CASSHRTSYEQYF
TGCGCCAGCAGCCATAGGACTAGCTACGAGCAGTACTTC
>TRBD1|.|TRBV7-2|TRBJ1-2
CASSFQWGLDRADGYTF
TGTGCCAGCAGCTTCCAGTGGGGCTTGGACAGGGCGGATGGCTACACCTTC
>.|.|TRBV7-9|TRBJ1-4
CASTAGGSEKLFF
TGTGCCAGCACCGCGGGGGGCAGTGAAAAACTGTTTTTT
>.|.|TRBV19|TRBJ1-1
CASSIRRGSDTEAFF
TGTGCCAGTAGTATCCGGCGGGGATCGGACACTGAAGCTTTCTTT
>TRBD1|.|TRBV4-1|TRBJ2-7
CASSHWGQGADEQYF
TGCGCCAGCAGCCATTGGGGACAGGGGGCCGACGAGCAGTACTTC
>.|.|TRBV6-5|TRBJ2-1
CAIGDLGPYNEQFF
TGTGCCATCGGAGACCTGGGTCCTTACAATGAGCAGTTCTTC
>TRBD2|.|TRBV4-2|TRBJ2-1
CASSQASGGANEQFF
TGTGCCAGCAGCCAAGCTAGCGGGGGGGCTAATGAGCAGTTCTTC
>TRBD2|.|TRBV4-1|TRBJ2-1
CASSREGLAAFNEQFF
TGCGCCAGCAGCCGTGAAGGACTAGCGGCCTTCAATGAGCAGTTCTTC
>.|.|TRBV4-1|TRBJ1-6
CASSQEGGRSPLHF
TGCGCCAGCAGCCAAGAGGGAGGGAGGTCACCCCTCCACTTT
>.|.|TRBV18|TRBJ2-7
CASSPPSGSYEQYF
TGTGCCAGCTCACCCCCGTCCGGGTCCTACGAGCAGTACTTC
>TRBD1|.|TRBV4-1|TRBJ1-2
CASSQETGNGYTF
TGCGCCAGCAGCCAAGAGACAGGGAATGGCTACACCTTC
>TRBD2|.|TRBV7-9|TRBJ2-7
CASSFLAGSSYEQYF
TGTGCCAGCAGCTTCTTAGCGGGATCCTCCTACGAGCAGTACTTC
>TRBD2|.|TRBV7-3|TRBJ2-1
CASSRPSGASSYNEQFF
TGTGCCAGCAGCCGACCTAGCGGGGCCAGCTCCTACAATGAGCAGTTCTTC
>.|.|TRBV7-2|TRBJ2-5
CASSSYRGFGRETQYF
TGTGCCAGCAGCTCGTACCGGGGGTTCGGGCGAGAGACCCAGTACTTC
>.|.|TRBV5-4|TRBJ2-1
CASSRSSSIHNEQFF
TGTGCCAGCAGCCGGAGTTCTAGCATCCACAATGAGCAGTTCTTC
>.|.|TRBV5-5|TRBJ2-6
CASSRQVAGANVLTF
TGTGCCAGCAGCCGACAGGTAGCTGGGGCCAACGTCCTGACTTTC
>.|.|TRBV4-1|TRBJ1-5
CASSQGGRDQPQHF
TGCGCCAGCAGCCAAGGAGGGAGGGATCAGCCCCAGCATTTT
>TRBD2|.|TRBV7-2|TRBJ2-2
CASSTPTSGGDTGELFF
TGTGCCAGCAGCACCCCTACTAGCGGGGGGGACACCGGGGAGCTGTTTTTT
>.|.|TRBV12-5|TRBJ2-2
CASGGRNTGELFF
TGTGCTAGTGGGGGGAGAAACACCGGGGAGCTGTTTTTT
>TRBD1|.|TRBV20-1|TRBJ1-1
CSDNRGPEAFF
TGCAGTGATAACAGGGGGCCTGAAGCTTTCTTT
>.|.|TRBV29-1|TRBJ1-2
CSVEGQGLGYTF
TGCAGCGTTGAAGGGCAGGGACTGGGCTACACCTTC
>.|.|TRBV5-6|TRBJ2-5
CASSLSETQYF
TGTGCCAGCAGCTTGTCGGAGACCCAGTACTTC
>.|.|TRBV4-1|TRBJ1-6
CASSQEKGVGSPLHF
TGCGCCAGCAGCCAAGAGAAGGGAGTCGGGTCACCCCTCCACTTT
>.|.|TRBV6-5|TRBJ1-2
CASSYGGMSGYTF
TGTGCCAGCAGTTACGGAGGGATGTCTGGCTACACCTTC
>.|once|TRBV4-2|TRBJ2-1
CASSQDPGGSSYNEQFF
TGTGCCAGCAGCCAAGATCCTGGGGGGAGCTCCTACAATGAGCAGTTCTTC
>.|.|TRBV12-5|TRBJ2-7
CASGLTTIFNEQYF
TGCGCTAGTGGTTTGACAACAATATTTAATGAGCAGTACTTC
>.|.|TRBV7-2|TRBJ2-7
CASSLGVAGVVSYEQYF
TGTGCCAGCAGCTTGGGGGTAGCAGGGGTAGTGTCCTACGAGCAGTACTTC
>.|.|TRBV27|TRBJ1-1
CASSPTLGTEAFF
TGTGCCAGCAGTCCGACATTAGGCACTGAAGCTTTCTTT
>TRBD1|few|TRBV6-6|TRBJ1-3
CASSNDRDGRNTIYF
TGTGCCAGCAGTAACGACAGGGACGGGAGAAACACCATATATTTT
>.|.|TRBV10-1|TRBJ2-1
CASSPGISNEQFF
TGCGCCAGCAGCCCAGGGATTTCCAATGAGCAGTTCTTC
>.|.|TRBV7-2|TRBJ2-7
CASSLGGGNYEQYF
TGTGCCAGCAGCTTAGGCGGAGGAAACTACGAGCAGTACTTC
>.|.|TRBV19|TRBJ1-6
CASRRGANSPLHF
TGTGCCAGTAGGCGCGGGGCTAATTCACCCCTCCACTTT
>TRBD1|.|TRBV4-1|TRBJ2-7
CASSQGQGTVYEQYF
TGCGCCAGCAGCCAAGGTCAGGGGACAGTCTACGAGCAGTACTTC
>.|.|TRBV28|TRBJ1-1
CASTTISGVRLTEAFF
TGTGCCAGCACCACTATTTCCGGGGTCAGGTTGACTGAAGCTTTCTTT
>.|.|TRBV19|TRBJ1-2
CASSQRYGDNYGYTF
TGTGCCAGTAGCCAGAGGTATGGCGATAACTATGGCTACACCTTC
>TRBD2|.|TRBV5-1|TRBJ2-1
CASFNGGTSYNEQFF
TGCGCCAGCTTTAACGGGGGGACGAGCTACAATGAGCAGTTCTTC
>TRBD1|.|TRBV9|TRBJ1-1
CASSVSRTGGVSEAFF
TGTGCCAGCAGCGTAAGCAGGACAGGGGGCGTCTCTGAAGCTTTCTTT
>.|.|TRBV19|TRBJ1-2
CASRLSPSGYGYTF
TGTGCCAGTAGGTTGAGCCCTTCGGGGTATGGCTACACCTTC
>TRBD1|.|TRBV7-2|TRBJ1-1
CASSLQGAHTEAFF
TGTGCCAGCAGCCTACAGGGGGCGCACACTGAAGCTTTCTTT
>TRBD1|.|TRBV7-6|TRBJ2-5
CASSLLPQPGQGRETQYF
TGTGCCAGCAGCTTACTCCCCCAGCCTGGACAGGGGAGAGAGACCCAGTACTTC
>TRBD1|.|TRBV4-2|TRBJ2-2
CASRSPLGTVNTGELFF
TGTGCCAGCAGATCGCCCCTAGGGACAGTGAACACCGGGGAGCTGTTTTTT
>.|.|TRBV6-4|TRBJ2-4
CASSDNPQWGGLAKNIQYF
TGTGCCAGCAGTGACAACCCACAATGGGGAGGCCTGGCCAAAAACATTCAGTACTTC
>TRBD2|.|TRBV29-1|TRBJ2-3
CSGELSGDPTDTQYF
TGCAGCGGGGAACTGAGCGGGGATCCCACAGATACGCAGTATTTT
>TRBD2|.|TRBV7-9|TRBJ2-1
CASSRLSSGESEQFF
TGTGCCAGCAGTCGACTCTCTAGCGGGGAATCTGAGCAGTTCTTC
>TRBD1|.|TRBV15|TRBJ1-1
CATSGIRGQAFF
TGTGCCACCAGCGGCATAAGGGGGCAGGCTTTCTTT
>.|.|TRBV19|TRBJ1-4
CASRRGSTREKLFF
TGTGCCAGTAGGAGGGGGAGCACGCGTGAAAAACTGTTTTTT